Listed below are T cell receptor beta chains from one sample, sequenced in a study of T cell changes during pregnancy in multiple sclerosis. Method: immunoSEQ multiplex PCR; TCRdb's copy keeps in-frame clones and lacks some. The data show roughly 43,000 clones, roughly nine tenths seen once. This material consisted of CD4+ T cells from peripheral blood mononuclear cells, taken after pregnancy. The receptors shown here come from a female donor with multiple sclerosis, enrolled in a pregnancy study. Both conserved end residues are part of each CDR3. D genes are given only for firm matches. Size tells how often a clone was seen (once, few, many) or the class of an expanded clone, and some rows leave it out.

J gene: TRBJ1-2; D gene: NA; V gene: TRBV6-5; clone size: NA; CDR3 protein: CASRAVGRGYVGYTF; CDR3 DNA: TGTGCCAGCAGGGCCGTCGGGAGGGGATATGTTGGCTACACCTTC
J gene: TRBJ2-3; D gene: TRBD1; V gene: TRBV5-1; clone size: NA; CDR3 protein: CASTGTASTDTQYF; CDR3 DNA: TGCGCCAGCACCGGGACAGCTAGCACAGATACGCAGTATTTT
J gene: TRBJ2-7; D gene: NA; V gene: TRBV6-7; clone size: NA; CDR3 protein: CASSSPDLTSGYEQYF; CDR3 DNA: TGTGCCAGCAGTTCTCCGGACCTAACTAGTGGCTACGAGCAGTACTTC
J gene: TRBJ2-1; D gene: TRBD2; V gene: TRBV7-7; clone size: NA; CDR3 protein: CASSLRREGPYEQFF; CDR3 DNA: TGTGCTAGCAGCTTAAGGCGGGAGGGCCCGTATGAGCAGTTCTTC
J gene: TRBJ2-5; D gene: TRBD2; V gene: TRBV19; clone size: NA; CDR3 protein: CASHHAGREETQYF; CDR3 DNA: TGTGCCAGCCACCACGCGGGGAGGGAAGAGACCCAGTACTTC
J gene: TRBJ1-2; D gene: NA; V gene: TRBV7-9; clone size: NA; CDR3 protein: CASSLESAGGGYTF; CDR3 DNA: TGTGCCAGCAGCTTAGAGTCCGCCGGGGGTGGCTACACCTTC
J gene: TRBJ2-3; D gene: TRBD2; V gene: TRBV5-1; clone size: NA; CDR3 protein: CASSLAERERTDTQYF; CDR3 DNA: TGCGCCAGCAGCTTAGCTGAGCGGGAACGCACAGATACGCAGTATTTT
J gene: TRBJ1-1; D gene: TRBD1; V gene: TRBV10-3; clone size: NA; CDR3 protein: CAISAGQGLTNTEAFF; CDR3 DNA: TGTGCCATCAGTGCGGGACAGGGGTTAACGAACACTGAAGCTTTCTTT
J gene: TRBJ2-1; D gene: NA; V gene: TRBV18; clone size: NA; CDR3 protein: CASSPQVRDWNEQFF; CDR3 DNA: TGTGCCAGCTCACCACAAGTTCGGGATTGGAATGAGCAGTTCTTC
J gene: TRBJ1-4; D gene: TRBD1; V gene: TRBV28; clone size: few; CDR3 protein: CASSLYGQGVIGNEKLFF; CDR3 DNA: TGTGCCAGCAGTTTATATGGACAGGGGGTTATCGGGAATGAAAAACTGTTTTTT
J gene: TRBJ2-1; D gene: NA; V gene: TRBV4-1; clone size: NA; CDR3 protein: CASSQDRYAIQLRFF; CDR3 DNA: TGCGCCAGCAGCCAAGATCGCTATGCGATTCAACTTCGGTTCTTC
J gene: TRBJ2-1; D gene: TRBD2; V gene: TRBV7-6; clone size: NA; CDR3 protein: CASSLGSGRAKQFF; CDR3 DNA: TGTGCCAGCAGCTTAGGGAGCGGGAGGGCCAAGCAGTTCTTC
J gene: TRBJ1-1; D gene: TRBD1; V gene: TRBV7-3; clone size: NA; CDR3 protein: CASSIGTGEAFF; CDR3 DNA: TGTGCCAGCAGCATCGGGACAGGTGAAGCTTTCTTT
J gene: TRBJ1-3; D gene: NA; V gene: TRBV10-3; clone size: NA; CDR3 protein: CAISEMPVQAINTIYF; CDR3 DNA: TGTGCCATCAGTGAAATGCCAGTACAGGCAATCAACACCATATATTTT
J gene: TRBJ2-5; D gene: TRBD2; V gene: TRBV11-3; clone size: NA; CDR3 protein: CASSQGTSGSHQETQYF; CDR3 DNA: TGTGCCAGCAGCCAAGGGACTAGCGGGAGCCACCAAGAGACCCAGTACTTC
J gene: TRBJ2-7; D gene: TRBD2; V gene: TRBV27; clone size: NA; CDR3 protein: CASSLVAGGGIPYF; CDR3 DNA: TGTGCCAGCAGTCTAGTAGCGGGAGGCGGTATTCCGTACTTC
J gene: TRBJ2-5; D gene: TRBD1; V gene: TRBV5-1; clone size: NA; CDR3 protein: CASSLAPDRYQETQYF; CDR3 DNA: TGCGCCAGCAGCTTGGCCCCGGACAGGTACCAAGAGACCCAGTACTTC
J gene: TRBJ1-2; D gene: NA; V gene: TRBV30; clone size: NA; CDR3 protein: CAWSLGAYGYTF; CDR3 DNA: TGTGCCTGGAGTTTGGGAGCTTATGGCTACACCTTC
J gene: TRBJ1-1; D gene: TRBD1; V gene: TRBV9; clone size: NA; CDR3 protein: CASSPRQGDRTEAFF; CDR3 DNA: TGTGCCAGCAGCCCTCGACAGGGGGACCGGACTGAAGCTTTCTTT
J gene: TRBJ1-2; D gene: TRBD1; V gene: TRBV28; clone size: once; CDR3 protein: CASSNTGRRGRANYGYTF; CDR3 DNA: TGTGCCAGCAGTAACACGGGGCGCAGGGGGCGGGCTAACTATGGCTACACCTTC
J gene: TRBJ2-1; D gene: TRBD1; V gene: TRBV7-2; clone size: NA; CDR3 protein: CASSAGTGHNEQFF; CDR3 DNA: TGTGCCAGCAGCGCCGGGACAGGGCACAATGAGCAGTTCTTC
J gene: TRBJ1-1; D gene: NA; V gene: TRBV6-5; clone size: once; CDR3 protein: CASSYSARSDTEAFF; CDR3 DNA: TGTGCCAGCAGCTACTCCGCGAGGTCGGACACTGAAGCTTTCTTT